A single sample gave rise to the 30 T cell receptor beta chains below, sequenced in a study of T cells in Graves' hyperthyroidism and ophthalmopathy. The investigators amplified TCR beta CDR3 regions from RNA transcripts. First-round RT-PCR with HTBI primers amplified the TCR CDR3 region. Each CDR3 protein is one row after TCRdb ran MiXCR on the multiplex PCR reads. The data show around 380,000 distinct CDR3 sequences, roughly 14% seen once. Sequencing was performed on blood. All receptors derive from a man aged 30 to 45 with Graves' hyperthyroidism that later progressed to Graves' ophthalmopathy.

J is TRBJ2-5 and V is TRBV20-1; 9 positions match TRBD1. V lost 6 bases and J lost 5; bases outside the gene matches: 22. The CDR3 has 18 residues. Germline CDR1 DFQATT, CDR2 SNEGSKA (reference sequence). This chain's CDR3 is CSATGQGKFGGYKETQYF. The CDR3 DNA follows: TGCAGTGCGACCGGACAGGGGAAGTTTGGGGGGTACAAGGAGACCCAGTACTTC.

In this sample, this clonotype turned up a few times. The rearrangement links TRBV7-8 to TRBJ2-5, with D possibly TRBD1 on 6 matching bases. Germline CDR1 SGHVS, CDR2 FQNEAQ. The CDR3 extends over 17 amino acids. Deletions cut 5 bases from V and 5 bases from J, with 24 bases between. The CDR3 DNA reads TGTGCCAGCAGCCGCCCGTTGAGAAGGGGGTCGGGGGAGACCCAGTACTTC. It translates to CASSRPLRRGSGETQYF.

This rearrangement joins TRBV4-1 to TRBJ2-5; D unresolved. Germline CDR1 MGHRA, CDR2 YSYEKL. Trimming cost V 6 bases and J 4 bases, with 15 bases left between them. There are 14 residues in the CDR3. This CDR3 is CASSFVWGRETQYF. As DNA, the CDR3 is TGCGCCAGCAGTTTTGTATGGGGAAGAGAGACCCAGTACTTC.

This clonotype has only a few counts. The CDR3 sequence is CASSYDRGSYNEQFF. Written as DNA, the CDR3 is TGTGCCAGCAGCTACGACAGGGGCTCCTACAATGAGCAGTTCTTC. The chain couples TRBV3-1 to TRBJ2-1, with 8 bases identical to TRBD1. The CDR3 has 15 residues. Germline CDR1 is LGHDT and CDR2 is YNNKEL (reference sequence). The junction had 3 bases not matched to a gene; V was cut back by 5 bases and J by 0 bases.

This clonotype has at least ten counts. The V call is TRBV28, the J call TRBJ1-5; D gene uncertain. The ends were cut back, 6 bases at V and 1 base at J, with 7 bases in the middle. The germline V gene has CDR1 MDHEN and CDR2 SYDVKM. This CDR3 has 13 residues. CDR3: CASRATSNQPQHF. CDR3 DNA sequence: TGTGCCAGCAGAGCTACAAGCAATCAGCCCCAGCATTTT.

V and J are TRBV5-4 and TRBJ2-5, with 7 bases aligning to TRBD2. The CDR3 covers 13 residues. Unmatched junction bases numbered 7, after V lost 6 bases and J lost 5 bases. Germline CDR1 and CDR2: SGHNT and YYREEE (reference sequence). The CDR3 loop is CASKSGTGETQYF. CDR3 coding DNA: TGTGCCAGCAAAAGCGGGACGGGGGAGACCCAGTACTTC.

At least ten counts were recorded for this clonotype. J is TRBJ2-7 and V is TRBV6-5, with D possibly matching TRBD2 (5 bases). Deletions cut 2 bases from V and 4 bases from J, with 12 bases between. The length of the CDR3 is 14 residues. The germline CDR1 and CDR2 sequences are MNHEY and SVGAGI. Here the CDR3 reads CASSYEGSQYEQYF. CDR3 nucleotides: TGTGCCAGCAGTTACGAGGGCAGTCAATACGAGCAGTACTTC.

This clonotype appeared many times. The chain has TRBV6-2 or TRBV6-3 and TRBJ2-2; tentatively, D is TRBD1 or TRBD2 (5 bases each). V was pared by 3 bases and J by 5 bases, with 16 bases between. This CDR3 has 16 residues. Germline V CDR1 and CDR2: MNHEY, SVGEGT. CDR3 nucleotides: TGTGCCAGCAGTTATGGGAGAGGGGAGAAAACCGGGGAGCTGTTTTTT. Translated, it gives CASSYGRGEKTGELFF.

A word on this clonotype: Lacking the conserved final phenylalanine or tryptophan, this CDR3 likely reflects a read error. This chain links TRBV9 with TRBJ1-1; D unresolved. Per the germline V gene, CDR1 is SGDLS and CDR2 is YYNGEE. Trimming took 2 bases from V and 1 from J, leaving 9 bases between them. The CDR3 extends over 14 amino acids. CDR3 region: CASSVGVGNTEAFL. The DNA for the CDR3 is TGTGCCAGCAGCGTTGGCGTGGGGAACACTGAAGCTTTCCTT.

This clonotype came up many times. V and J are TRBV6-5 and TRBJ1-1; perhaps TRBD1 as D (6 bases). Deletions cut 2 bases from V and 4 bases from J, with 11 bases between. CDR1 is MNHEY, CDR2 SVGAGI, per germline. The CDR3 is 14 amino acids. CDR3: CASSYRGQFTEAFF. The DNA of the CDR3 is TGTGCCAGCAGTTACCGAGGACAGTTCACTGAAGCTTTCTTT.

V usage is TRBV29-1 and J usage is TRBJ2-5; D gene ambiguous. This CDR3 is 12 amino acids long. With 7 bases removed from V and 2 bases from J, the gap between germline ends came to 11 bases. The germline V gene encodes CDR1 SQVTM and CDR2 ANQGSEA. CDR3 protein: CSGIRSQETQYF. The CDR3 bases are TGCAGCGGGATCAGGTCACAAGAGACCCAGTACTTC.

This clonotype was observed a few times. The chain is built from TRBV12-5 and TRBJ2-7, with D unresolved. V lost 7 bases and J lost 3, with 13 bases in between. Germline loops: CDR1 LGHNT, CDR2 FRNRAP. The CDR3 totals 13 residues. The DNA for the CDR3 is TGTGCTAGTGACTTAGACGGTAGCTACGAGCAGTACTTC. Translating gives CASDLDGSYEQYF.

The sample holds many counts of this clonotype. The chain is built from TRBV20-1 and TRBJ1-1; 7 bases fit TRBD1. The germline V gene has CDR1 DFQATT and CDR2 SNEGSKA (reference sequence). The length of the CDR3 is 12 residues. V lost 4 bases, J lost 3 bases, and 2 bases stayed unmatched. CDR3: CSAKDRDTEAFF. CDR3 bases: TGCAGTGCTAAAGACAGGGACACTGAAGCTTTCTTT.

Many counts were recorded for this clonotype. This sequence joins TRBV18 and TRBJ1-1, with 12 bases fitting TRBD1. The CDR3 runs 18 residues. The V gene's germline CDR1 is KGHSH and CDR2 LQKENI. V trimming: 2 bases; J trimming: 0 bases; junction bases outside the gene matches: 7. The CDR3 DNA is TGTGCCAGCTCACCAAGGGGGACAGGGGGCAAAATGAACACTGAAGCTTTCTTT. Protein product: CASSPRGTGGKMNTEAFF.

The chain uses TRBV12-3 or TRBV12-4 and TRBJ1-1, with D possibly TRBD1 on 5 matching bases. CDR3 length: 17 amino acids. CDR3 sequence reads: CAGVGGGNPWENTEAFF. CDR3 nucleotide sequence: TGTGCTGGGGTTGGGGGAGGGAACCCCTGGGAGAACACTGAAGCTTTCTTT.

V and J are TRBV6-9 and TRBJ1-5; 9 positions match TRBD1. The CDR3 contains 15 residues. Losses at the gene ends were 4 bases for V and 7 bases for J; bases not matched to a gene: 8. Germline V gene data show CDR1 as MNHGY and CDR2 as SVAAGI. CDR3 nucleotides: TGTGCCAGCAGTTCCCCGGGACAGGGAGGGCAGCCCCAGCATTTT. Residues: CASSSPGQGGQPQHF.

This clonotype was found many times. CDR3 sequence reads: CASSLGGQILGQYF. DNA for the CDR3: TGTGCCAGCAGCTTGGGAGGCCAAATCCTCGGGCAGTACTTC. The chain combines TRBV5-6 with TRBJ2-7; D not certain. V lost 0 bases, J lost 9 bases, and 16 bases lay in between. The CDR3 has 14 amino acids. Germline assignment: CDR1 SGHDT and CDR2 YYEEEE.

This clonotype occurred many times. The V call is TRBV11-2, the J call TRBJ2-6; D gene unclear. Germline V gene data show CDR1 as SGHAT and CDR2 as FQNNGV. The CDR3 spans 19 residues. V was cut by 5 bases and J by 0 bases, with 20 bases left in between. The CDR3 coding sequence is TGTGCCAGCAGCGCCGCGTTCCTCCGGGCCCCCTCTGGGGCCAACGTCCTGACTTTC. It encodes CASSAAFLRAPSGANVLTF.

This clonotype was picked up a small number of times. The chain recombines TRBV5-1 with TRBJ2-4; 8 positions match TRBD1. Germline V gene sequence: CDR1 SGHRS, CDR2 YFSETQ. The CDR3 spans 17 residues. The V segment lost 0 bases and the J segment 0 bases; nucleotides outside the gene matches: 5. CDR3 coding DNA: TGCGCCAGCAGCTTGGAGGGACAGGTGGGAGCCAAAAACATTCAGTACTTC. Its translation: CASSLEGQVGAKNIQYF.

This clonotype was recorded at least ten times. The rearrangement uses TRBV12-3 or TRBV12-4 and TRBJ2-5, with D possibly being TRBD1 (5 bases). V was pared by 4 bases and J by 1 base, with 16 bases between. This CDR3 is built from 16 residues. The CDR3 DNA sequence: TGTGCCAGCAGTTCCAACGTGGTTGACAGCCAAGAGACCCAGTACTTC. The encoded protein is CASSSNVVDSQETQYF.

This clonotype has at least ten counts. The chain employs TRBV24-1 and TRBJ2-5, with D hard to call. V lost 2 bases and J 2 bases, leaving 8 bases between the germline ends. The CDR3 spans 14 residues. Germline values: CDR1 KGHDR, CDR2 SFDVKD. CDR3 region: CATSDWWDQETQYF. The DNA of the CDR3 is TGTGCCACCAGTGATTGGTGGGATCAAGAGACCCAGTACTTC.

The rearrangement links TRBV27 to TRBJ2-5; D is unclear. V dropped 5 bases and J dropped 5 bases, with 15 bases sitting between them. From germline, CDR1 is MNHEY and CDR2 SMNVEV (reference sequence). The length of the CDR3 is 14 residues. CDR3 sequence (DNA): TGTGCCAGCAGTATCTCGGCGGAGTCGGAGACCCAGTACTTC. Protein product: CASSISAESETQYF.

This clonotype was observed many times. CDR3: CASKLRERGEQETQYF. The CDR3 DNA reads TGTGCCAGCAAGCTTCGAGAACGTGGGGAACAAGAGACCCAGTACTTC. The chain is built from TRBV7-8 and TRBJ2-5; D unclear. The CDR3 length is 16 residues. Germline CDR1 and CDR2: SGHVS and FQNEAQ. V dropped 7 bases and J dropped 2 bases, with 20 bases sitting between them.

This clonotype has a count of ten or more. CDR3 in amino acids: CASGLLQGIYGYTF. The CDR3 DNA is TGTGCTAGTGGTTTGCTACAGGGGATCTATGGCTACACCTTC. The J gene is TRBJ1-2, the V gene TRBV12-5, with 7 bases matching TRBD1. This CDR3 spans 14 amino acids. Germline CDR1 and CDR2: LGHNT and FRNRAP. V gave up 2 bases and J gave up 4 bases; unmatched junction bases: 4.

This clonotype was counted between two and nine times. CDR3: CASSMDSSGNTIYF. The CDR3 DNA reads as TGCGCCAGCAGCATGGACAGCTCTGGAAACACCATATATTTT. The V and J genes are TRBV5-1 and TRBJ1-3; weak D call: TRBD1 (6 bases). The CDR3 spans 14 residues. Germline CDR1 is SGHRS and CDR2 is YFSETQ. V lost 4 bases to trimming and J lost 0 bases, with 8 bases between them.

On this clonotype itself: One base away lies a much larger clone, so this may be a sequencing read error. CDR3 sequence (DNA): TGTGCCAGCAGGAAGGGGGGGGGGCCCTACGAGCAGTACTTC. It is translated as CASRKGGGPYEQYF. The chain recombines TRBV11-2 with TRBJ2-7; the D gene is possibly TRBD2 (7 bases). Germline V gene lookup returns CDR1 SGHAT and CDR2 FQNNGV. The CDR3 spans 14 residues. Between the trimmed V and J ends, which lost 6 bases and 2 bases, there was a span of 14 bases.

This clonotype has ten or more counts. CDR3 in amino acids: CASGLGGILGDEQFF. The DNA for the CDR3 is TGTGCTAGTGGTTTGGGCGGGATCCTCGGGGATGAGCAGTTCTTC. The chain recombines TRBV12-5 with TRBJ2-1, with D possibly being TRBD2 (6 bases). CDR1 is LGHNT and CDR2 is FRNRAP in the germline V gene. Trimming removed 1 base at V and 8 bases at J, with 15 bases between. This CDR3 has 15 amino acids.

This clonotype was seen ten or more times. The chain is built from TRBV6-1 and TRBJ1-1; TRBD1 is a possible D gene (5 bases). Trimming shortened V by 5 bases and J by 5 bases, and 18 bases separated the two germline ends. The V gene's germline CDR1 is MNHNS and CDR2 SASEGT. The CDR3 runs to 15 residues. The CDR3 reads CASSYAQGGGTEAFF. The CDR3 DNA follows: TGTGCCAGCAGTTACGCTCAGGGTGGGGGTACTGAAGCTTTCTTT.

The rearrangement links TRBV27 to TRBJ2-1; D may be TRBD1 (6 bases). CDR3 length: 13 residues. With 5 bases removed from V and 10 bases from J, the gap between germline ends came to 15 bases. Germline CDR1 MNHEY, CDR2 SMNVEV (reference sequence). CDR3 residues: CASSIIRQAEQFF. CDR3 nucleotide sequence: TGTGCCAGCAGTATAATCCGACAGGCCGAGCAGTTCTTC.

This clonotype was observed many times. CDR3 DNA: TGTGCCAGCAGCAACCCCCTAAGCACAGATACGCAGTATTTT. This sequence encodes CASSNPLSTDTQYF. This chain uses TRBV13 with TRBJ2-3; D call uncertain. Germline CDR1 PRHDT, CDR2 FYEKMQ (reference sequence). The CDR3 runs 14 residues. Trimming shortened V by 5 bases and J by 0 bases, and 9 bases separated the two germline ends.